A selection of T cell receptor beta chains follows, all from one sample in a study of control samples from healthy donors and cancer patients. The assay was immunoSEQ multiplex PCR, and TCRdb's table has in-frame clones only and misses some. The sample contains about 73,000 clones, about 88% of which appear only once. The sequencing input was blood. The receptors originated from a woman aged 50 to 60 in good health. Both conserved end residues are part of each CDR3. D genes are given only for firm matches. The listing skips clone size in some rows; elsewhere it reads once, few, many or a size class.

clone_size j_call v_call d_call cdr3_aa cdr3_nt
NA TRBJ1-1 TRBV6-1 NA CASSLKGNTEAFF TGTGCCAGCAGTTTAAAGGGGAACACTGAAGCTTTCTTT
NA TRBJ2-7 TRBV28 NA CASSDRGEQYF TGTGCCAGCAGTGATCGGGGGGAGCAGTACTTC
NA TRBJ1-1 TRBV18 NA CASSPVDVRLSTEAFF TGTGCCAGCTCACCCGTGGATGTAAGGTTGAGCACTGAAGCTTTCTTT
NA TRBJ2-3 TRBV4-2 TRBD2 CASSLGLAVSTDTQYF TGTGCCAGCAGCCTAGGACTAGCGGTTAGCACAGATACGCAGTATTTT
NA TRBJ1-4 TRBV2 NA CASSERGAANEKLFF TGTGCCAGCAGTGAGAGGGGGGCGGCTAATGAAAAACTGTTTTTT
NA TRBJ1-3 TRBV6-5 NA CASRKSSGNTIYF TGTGCCAGCAGGAAAAGCTCTGGAAACACCATATATTTT
NA TRBJ1-3 TRBV28 NA CASSSTGTGNTIYF TGTGCCAGCAGTTCTACAGGGACTGGAAACACCATATATTTT
NA TRBJ1-1 TRBV2 TRBD1 CASKGTGLNTEAFF TGTGCCAGCAAAGGGACAGGGCTGAACACTGAAGCTTTCTTT
NA TRBJ2-4 TRBV9 NA CASSVGGPPQYF TGTGCCAGCAGCGTAGGGGGGCCGCCCCAGTACTTC
NA TRBJ2-1 TRBV19 NA CASRRAGTSNEQFF TGTGCCAGTAGGAGGGCCGGGACCTCAAATGAGCAGTTCTTC
NA TRBJ2-5 TRBV4-1 NA CASSQENLQETQYF TGCGCCAGCAGCCAGGAGAACCTTCAAGAGACCCAGTACTTC
once TRBJ1-3 TRBV4-1 TRBD1 CASSPGQYSGNTIYF TGCGCCAGCAGCCCGGGACAGTACTCTGGAAACACCATATATTTT
once TRBJ2-3 TRBV6-5 NA CASSFDSVPRGTQYF TGTGCCAGCAGTTTCGACTCAGTACCCCGGGGTACGCAGTATTTT
NA TRBJ2-1 TRBV19 NA CASSSEVEAGYNEQFF TGTGCCAGTAGTTCCGAAGTAGAAGCTGGCTACAATGAGCAGTTCTTC
NA TRBJ1-2 TRBV5-4 NA CASSLVAAGGYTF TGTGCCAGCAGCTTGGTAGCAGCGGGGGGCTACACCTTC
few TRBJ2-2 TRBV7-3 TRBD2 CASSPSGRATNTGELFF TGTGCCAGCAGCCCTAGCGGGAGGGCAACGAACACCGGGGAGCTGTTTTTT
NA TRBJ1-2 TRBV10-2 NA CASSSNGNYGYTF TGCGCCAGCAGTTCTAACGGGAACTATGGCTACACCTTC
NA TRBJ2-3 TRBV3-1/TRBV3-2 NA CASSHSTDTQYF TGTGCCAGCAGCCATTCGACAGATACGCAGTATTTT
NA TRBJ1-6 TRBV6-5 TRBD1 CASSYDQGANSPLHF TGTGCCAGCAGTTACGACCAGGGGGCAAATTCACCCCTCCACTTT
once TRBJ2-3 TRBV4-2 NA CASSQDTDTQYF TGTGCCAGCAGCCAAGACACAGATACGCAGTATTTT
NA TRBJ1-1 TRBV3-1/TRBV3-2 TRBD1 CASSLGQEAFF TGTGCCAGCAGCCTGGGACAGGAGGCTTTCTTT
NA TRBJ2-7 TRBV13 TRBD2 CASSLGAGTSGSPFFYEQYF TGTGCCAGCAGCTTAGGAGCCGGGACTAGCGGGTCTCCATTTTTCTACGAGCAGTACTTC
once TRBJ1-1 TRBV7-2 TRBD1 CASSKTGNGEAFF TGTGCCAGCAGCAAGACAGGGAACGGAGAAGCTTTCTTT
NA TRBJ1-6 TRBV28 NA CASSLSASPDSPLHF TGTGCCAGCAGTTTATCAGCAAGTCCCGACTCACCCCTCCACTTT
NA TRBJ1-6 TRBV18 NA CASSPEVSSPLHF TGTGCCAGCTCACCAGAAGTATCTTCACCCCTCCACTTT
NA TRBJ2-5 TRBV19 NA CASSNQGETQYF TGTGCCAGTAGTAACCAGGGAGAGACCCAGTACTTC
NA TRBJ2-1 TRBV11-3 NA CASTPVKKTLGWGWFF TGTGCCAGCACCCCCGTTAAAAAAACGCTGGGATGGGGCTGGTTCTTC
NA TRBJ1-1 TRBV24-1 NA CATSDLQRAFF TGTGCCACCAGTGATTTGCAGAGAGCTTTCTTT
NA TRBJ2-7 TRBV30 TRBD1 CAWSRQGYEQYF TGTGCCTGGAGCAGACAGGGGTACGAGCAGTACTTC
NA TRBJ1-1 TRBV6-5 NA CAGVRSSEAFF TGTGCCGGGGTTCGGTCGTCTGAAGCTTTCTTT
NA TRBJ2-4 TRBV19 NA CASSMGNIQYF TGTGCCAGTAGTATGGGGAACATTCAGTACTTC
NA TRBJ2-2 TRBV29-1 TRBD1 CSVRTGRLNTGELFF TGCAGCGTGCGGACAGGGCGCCTGAACACCGGGGAGCTGTTTTTT
few TRBJ2-3 TRBV9 NA CASSEGASDGTDTQYF TGTGCCAGCAGCGAGGGGGCTAGCGATGGCACAGATACGCAGTATTTT
NA TRBJ2-3 TRBV5-4 TRBD2 CASSLIGRADTQYF TGTGCCAGCAGCTTGATCGGGAGGGCCGATACGCAGTATTTT
once TRBJ1-2 TRBV9 NA CASSVAGSTNYGYTF TGTGCCAGCAGCGTAGCGGGGTCTACTAACTATGGCTACACCTTC
NA TRBJ1-4 TRBV28 NA CASSLAGSYEKLFF TGTGCCAGCAGTCTGGCGGGTAGTTATGAAAAACTGTTTTTT
NA TRBJ2-2 TRBV30 NA CAWSVLSGELFF TGTGCCTGGAGTGTACTTAGCGGGGAGCTGTTTTTT
NA TRBJ1-1 TRBV5-1 TRBD1 CASSRGTGVGPMNTEAFF TGCGCCAGCAGCCGCGGGACAGGGGTAGGGCCCATGAACACTGAAGCTTTCTTT
NA TRBJ2-1 TRBV3-1/TRBV3-2 NA CASSQSTGDNEQFF TGTGCCAGCAGCCAATCTACCGGCGACAATGAGCAGTTCTTC
NA TRBJ1-6 TRBV18 NA CASSPINLQGNSPLHF TGTGCCAGCTCACCAATAAATCTACAGGGAAATTCACCCCTCCACTTT
NA TRBJ1-6 TRBV6-1 NA CASSDSGAANSPLHF TGTGCCAGCAGTGATTCAGGGGCCGCTAATTCACCCCTCCACTTT
NA TRBJ2-1 TRBV5-6 NA CASSSTRLVNEQFF TGTGCCAGCAGCTCAACCCGACTAGTCAATGAGCAGTTCTTC
NA TRBJ2-5 TRBV19 TRBD2 CASSTQGLAEETQYF TGTGCCAGTAGTACCCAGGGACTAGCGGAAGAGACCCAGTACTTC
once TRBJ2-1 TRBV2 NA CASSEYNEQFF TGTGCCAGCAGTGAATACAATGAGCAGTTCTTC
NA TRBJ2-7 TRBV5-1 NA CASSLTDSYEQYF TGCGCCAGCAGCTTAACTGACTCCTACGAGCAGTACTTC
NA TRBJ2-2 TRBV9 NA CASSVELAGYTGELFF TGTGCCAGCAGCGTAGAGCTAGCAGGCTACACCGGGGAGCTGTTTTTT
NA TRBJ2-2 TRBV11-3 NA CASSSGPTNTGELFF TGTGCCAGCAGCTCTGGACCAACGAACACCGGGGAGCTGTTTTTT
NA TRBJ2-7 TRBV6-5 NA CASSYSEGGPYEQYF TGTGCCAGCAGTTACTCGGAAGGCGGGCCCTACGAGCAGTACTTC
few TRBJ2-7 TRBV30 NA CAWSVRQVLTEQYF TGTGCCTGGAGTGTACGACAGGTCCTTACCGAGCAGTACTTC
NA TRBJ1-5 TRBV7-8 TRBD1 CASSLTGGSHQPQHF TGTGCCAGCAGCTTAACAGGGGGCAGTCATCAGCCCCAGCATTTT